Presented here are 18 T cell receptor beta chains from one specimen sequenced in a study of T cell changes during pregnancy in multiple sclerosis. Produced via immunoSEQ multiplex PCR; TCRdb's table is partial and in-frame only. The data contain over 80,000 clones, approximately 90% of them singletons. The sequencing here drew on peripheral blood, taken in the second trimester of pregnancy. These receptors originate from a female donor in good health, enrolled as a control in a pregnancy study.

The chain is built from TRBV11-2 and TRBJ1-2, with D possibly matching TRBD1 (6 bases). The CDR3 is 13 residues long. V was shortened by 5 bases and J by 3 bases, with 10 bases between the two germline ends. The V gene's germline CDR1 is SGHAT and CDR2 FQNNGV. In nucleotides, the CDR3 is TGTGCCAGCAGCCGACAGGCAGACTATGGCTACACCTTC. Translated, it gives CASSRQADYGYTF.

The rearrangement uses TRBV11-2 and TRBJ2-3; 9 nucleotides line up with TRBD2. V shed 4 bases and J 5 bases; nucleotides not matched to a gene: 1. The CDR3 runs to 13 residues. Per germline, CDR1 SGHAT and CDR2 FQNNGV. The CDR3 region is CASSSTSGDTQYF. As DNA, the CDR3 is TGTGCCAGCAGCTCGACTAGCGGAGATACGCAGTATTTT. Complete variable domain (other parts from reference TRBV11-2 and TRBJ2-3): EAGVAQSPRYKIIEKRQSVAFWCNPISGHATLYWYQQILGQGPKLLIQFQNNGVVDDSQLPKDRFSAERLKGVDSTLKIQPAKLEDSAVYLCASSSTSGDTQYFGPGTRLTVL.

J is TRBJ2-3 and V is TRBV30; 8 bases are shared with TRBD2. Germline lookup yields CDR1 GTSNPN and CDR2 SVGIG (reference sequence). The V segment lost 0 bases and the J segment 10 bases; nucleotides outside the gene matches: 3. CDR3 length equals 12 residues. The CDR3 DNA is TGTGCCTGGAGTGTGGGAGCGGGAGCGCAGTATTTT. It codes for CAWSVGAGAQYF.

DNA of the CDR3: TGTGCCAGCAGTGAGGGTCATCGGGAATCCTACGAGCAGTACTTC. This gives the protein CASSEGHRESYEQYF. This rearrangement joins TRBV2 to TRBJ2-7, with D perhaps TRBD2 (5 bases). The CDR3 spans 15 residues. The V end was cut by 3 bases, the J end by 1 base, with 13 bases between. Germline V gene sequence: CDR1 SNHLY, CDR2 FYNNEI.

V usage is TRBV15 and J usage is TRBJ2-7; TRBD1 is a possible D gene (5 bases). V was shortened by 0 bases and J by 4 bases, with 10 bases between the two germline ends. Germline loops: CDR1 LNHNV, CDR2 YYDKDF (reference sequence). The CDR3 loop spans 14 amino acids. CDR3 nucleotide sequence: TGTGCCACCAGCAGAGATAAGGGGCGATACGAGCAGTACTTC. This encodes CATSRDKGRYEQYF.

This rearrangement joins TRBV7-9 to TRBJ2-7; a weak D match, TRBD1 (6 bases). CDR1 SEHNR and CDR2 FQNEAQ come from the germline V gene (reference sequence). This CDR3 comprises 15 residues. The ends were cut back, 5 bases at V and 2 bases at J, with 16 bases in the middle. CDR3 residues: CASSPRGISPYEQYF. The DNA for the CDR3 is TGTGCCAGCAGCCCTAGGGGGATATCACCCTACGAGCAGTACTTC.

CDR3 protein: CASSLLGLAGGMQETQYF. The DNA of the CDR3 is TGTGCCAGCAGCTTATTAGGACTAGCGGGGGGGATGCAAGAGACCCAGTACTTC. The chain recombines TRBV7-2 with TRBJ2-5; 15 nucleotides line up with TRBD2. The germline V gene encodes CDR1 SGHTA and CDR2 FQGNSA. This CDR3 contains 18 residues. With V trimmed by 2 bases and J by 2 bases, 6 bases remained unmatched.

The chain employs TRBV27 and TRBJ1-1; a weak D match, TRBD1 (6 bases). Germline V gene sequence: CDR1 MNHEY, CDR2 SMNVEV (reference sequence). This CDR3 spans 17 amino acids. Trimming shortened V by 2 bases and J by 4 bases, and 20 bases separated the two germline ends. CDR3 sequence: CASSLRGSAGESTEAFF. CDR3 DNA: TGTGCCAGCAGTTTACGGGGCTCGGCAGGGGAGAGCACTGAAGCTTTCTTT.

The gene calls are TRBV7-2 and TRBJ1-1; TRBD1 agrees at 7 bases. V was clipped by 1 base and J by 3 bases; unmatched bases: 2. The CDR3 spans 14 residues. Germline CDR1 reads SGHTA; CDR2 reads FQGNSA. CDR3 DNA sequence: TGTGCCAGCAGCTTAGGAAGGGGGCACACTGAAGCTTTCTTT. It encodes CASSLGRGHTEAFF.

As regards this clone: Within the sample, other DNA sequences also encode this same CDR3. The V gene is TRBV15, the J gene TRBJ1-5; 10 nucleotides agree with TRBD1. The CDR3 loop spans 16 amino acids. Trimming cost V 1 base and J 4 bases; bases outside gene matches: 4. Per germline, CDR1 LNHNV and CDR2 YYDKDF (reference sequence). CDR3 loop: CATSRGQGASNQPQHF. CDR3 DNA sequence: TGTGCCACCAGCAGAGGACAGGGGGCTTCGAATCAGCCCCAGCATTTT.

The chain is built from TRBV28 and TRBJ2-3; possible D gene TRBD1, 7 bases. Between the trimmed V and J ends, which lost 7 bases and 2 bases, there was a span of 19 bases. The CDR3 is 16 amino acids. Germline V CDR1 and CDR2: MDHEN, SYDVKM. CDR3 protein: CASTDQGGSLTDTQYF. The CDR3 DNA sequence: TGTGCCAGCACCGATCAGGGGGGATCTCTCACAGATACGCAGTATTTT. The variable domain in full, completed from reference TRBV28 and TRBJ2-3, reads DVKVTQSSRYLVKRTGEKVFLECVQDMDHENMFWYRQDPGLGLRLIYFSYDVKMKEKGDIPEGYSVSREKKERFSLILESASTNQTSMYLCASTDQGGSLTDTQYFGPGTRLTVL.

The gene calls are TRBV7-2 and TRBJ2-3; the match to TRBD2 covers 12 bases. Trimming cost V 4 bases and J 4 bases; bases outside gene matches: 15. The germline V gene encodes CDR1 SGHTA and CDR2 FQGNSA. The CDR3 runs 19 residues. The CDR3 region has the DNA TGTGCCAGCAGCTCCTGGACTAGCGGGGACGAGGGCTCCCCAGATACGCAGTATTTT. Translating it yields CASSSWTSGDEGSPDTQYF. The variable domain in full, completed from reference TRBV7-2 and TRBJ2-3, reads GAGVSQSPSNKVTEKGKDVELRCDPISGHTALYWYRQSLGQGLEFLIYFQGNSAPDKSGLPSDRFSAERTGGSVSTLTIQRTQQEDSAVYLCASSSWTSGDEGSPDTQYFGPGTRLTVL.

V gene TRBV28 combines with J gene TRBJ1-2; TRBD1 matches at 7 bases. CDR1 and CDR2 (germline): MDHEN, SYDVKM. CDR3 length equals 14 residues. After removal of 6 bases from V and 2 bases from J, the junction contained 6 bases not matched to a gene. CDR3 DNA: TGTGCCAGCAGACTGACAGGGATCAACTATGGCTACACCTTC. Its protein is CASRLTGINYGYTF.

CDR3 in amino acids: CASSESNSLSYNEQFF. CDR3 coding DNA: TGCGCCAGCAGTGAGTCGAACTCGCTCTCCTACAATGAGCAGTTCTTC. V and J are TRBV10-1 and TRBJ2-1, with unresolved D. This CDR3 has 16 residues. The V gene's germline CDR1 is WNHNN and CDR2 SYGVQD (reference sequence). V was pared by 0 bases and J by 0 bases, with 9 bases between.

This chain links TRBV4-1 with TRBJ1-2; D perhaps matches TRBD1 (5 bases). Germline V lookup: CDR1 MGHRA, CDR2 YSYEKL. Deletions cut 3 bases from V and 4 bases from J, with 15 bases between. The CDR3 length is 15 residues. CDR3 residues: CASSHLLTVPYGYTF. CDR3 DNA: TGCGCCAGCAGCCACCTGCTGACAGTCCCCTATGGCTACACCTTC.

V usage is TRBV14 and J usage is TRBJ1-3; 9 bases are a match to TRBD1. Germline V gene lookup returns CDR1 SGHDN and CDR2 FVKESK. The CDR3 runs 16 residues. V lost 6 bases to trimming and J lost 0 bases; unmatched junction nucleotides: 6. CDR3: CASRKTGGSSGNTIYF. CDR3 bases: TGTGCCAGCAGAAAAACAGGGGGCAGCTCTGGAAACACCATATATTTT.

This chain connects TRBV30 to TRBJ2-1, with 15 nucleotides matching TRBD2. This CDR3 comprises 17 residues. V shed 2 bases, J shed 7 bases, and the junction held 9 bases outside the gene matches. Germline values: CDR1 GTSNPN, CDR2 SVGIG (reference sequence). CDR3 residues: CAWSRLFGLAGGNEQFF. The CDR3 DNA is TGTGCCTGGAGTCGACTCTTCGGACTAGCGGGGGGGAATGAGCAGTTCTTC. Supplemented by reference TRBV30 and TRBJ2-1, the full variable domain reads SQTIHQWPATLVQPVGSPLSLECTVEGTSNPNLYWYRQAAGRGLQLLFYSVGIGQISSEVPQNLSASRPQDRQFILSSKKLLLSDSGFYLCAWSRLFGLAGGNEQFFGPGTRLTVL.

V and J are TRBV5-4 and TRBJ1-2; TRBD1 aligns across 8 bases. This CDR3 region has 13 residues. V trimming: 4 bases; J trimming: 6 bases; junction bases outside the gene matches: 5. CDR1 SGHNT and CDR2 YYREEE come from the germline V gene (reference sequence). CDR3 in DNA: TGTGCCAGCAGCCCGACAGGGGAGCATGGCTACACCTTC. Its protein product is CASSPTGEHGYTF. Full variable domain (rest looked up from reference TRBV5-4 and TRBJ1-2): ETGVTQSPTHLIKTRGQQVTLRCSSQSGHNTVSWYQQALGQGPQFIFQYYREEENGRGNFPPRFSGLQFPNYSSELNVNALELDDSALYLCASSPTGEHGYTFGSGTRLTVV.